The clone carrying this TCR beta chain was counted between two and nine times. Its antigen remains unknown. The CDR3 is 14 amino acids. Germline V gives CDR1 SGHRS, CDR2 YFSETQ. V was trimmed by 2 bases and J by 2 bases, leaving 11 bases between them. Molecular barcoding with unique molecular identifiers was used for the TCRbeta library. TCRdb re-analysed the PCR reads in MiXCR, keeping a single row per CDR3 protein. The sample gives 300,000 or so distinct CDR3 sequences, roughly 25% of which show up once; roughly 9.8% is in the top ten. The sample is drawn from a study of T-cell reconstitution after alpha-beta-depleted transplantation in children. Overall study findings and caveats: The authors attributed T-cell counts and diversity one year after transplant mostly to newly produced T cells. Reported findings indicate that, about two months after transplant, alpha-beta T cells came from several hundred expanded clones, which were derived from non-depleted graft cells. Where some patients showed high TCRbeta diversity at day 60, it came from recipient T cells and thymic progenitors that had survived.

The receptor was isolated from a male patient younger than 18 who had a stem cell transplant for acute lymphoblastic leukemia, so the T cells may come from the graft donor. The sample was PBMCs, mostly from graft donor cells, taken 180 days after TCRalphabeta/CD19-depleted stem cell transplant. The V and J genes are TRBV5-1 and TRBJ2-7, with a tentative D call TRBD2 (6 bases). The CDR3 reads CASSLRLGAYEQYF. In DNA, the CDR3 is TGCGCCAGCAGCTTAAGACTAGGGGCCTACGAGCAGTACTTC.